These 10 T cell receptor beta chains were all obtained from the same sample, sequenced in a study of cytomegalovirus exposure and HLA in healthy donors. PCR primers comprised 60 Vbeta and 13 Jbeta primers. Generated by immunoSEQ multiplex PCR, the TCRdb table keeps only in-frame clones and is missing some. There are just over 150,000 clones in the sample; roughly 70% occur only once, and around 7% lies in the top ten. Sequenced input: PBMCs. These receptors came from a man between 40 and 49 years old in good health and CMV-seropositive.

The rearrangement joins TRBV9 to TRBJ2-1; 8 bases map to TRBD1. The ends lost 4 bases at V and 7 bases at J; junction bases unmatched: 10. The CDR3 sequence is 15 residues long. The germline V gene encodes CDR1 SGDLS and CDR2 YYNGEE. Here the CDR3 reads CASSKGGDRRNEQFF. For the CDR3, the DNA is TGTGCCAGCAGCAAAGGAGGGGACAGGAGGAATGAGCAGTTCTTC.

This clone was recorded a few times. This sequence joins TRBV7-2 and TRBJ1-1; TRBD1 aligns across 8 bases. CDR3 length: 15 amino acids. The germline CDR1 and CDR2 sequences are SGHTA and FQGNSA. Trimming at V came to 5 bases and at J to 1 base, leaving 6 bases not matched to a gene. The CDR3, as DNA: TGTGCCAGCAGCCTCAGGGGGCCTAGGAACACTGAAGCTTTCTTT. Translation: CASSLRGPRNTEAFF.

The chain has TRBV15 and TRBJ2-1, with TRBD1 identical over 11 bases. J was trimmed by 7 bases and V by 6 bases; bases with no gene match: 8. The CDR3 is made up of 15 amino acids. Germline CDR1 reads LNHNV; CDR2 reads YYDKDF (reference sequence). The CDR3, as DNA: TGTGCCACCAGGTTCGGACAGGGGGCGTCGAATGAGCAGTTCTTC. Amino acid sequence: CATRFGQGASNEQFF. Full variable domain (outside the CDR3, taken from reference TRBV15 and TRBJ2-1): DAMVIQNPRYQVTQFGKPVTLSCSQTLNHNVMYWYQQKSSQAPKLLFHYYDKDFNNEADTPDNFQSRRPNTSFCFLDIRSPGLGDTAMYLCATRFGQGASNEQFFGPGTRLTVL.

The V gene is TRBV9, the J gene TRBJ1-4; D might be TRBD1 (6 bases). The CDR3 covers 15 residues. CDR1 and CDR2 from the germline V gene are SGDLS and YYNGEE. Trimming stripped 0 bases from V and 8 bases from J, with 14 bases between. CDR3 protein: CASSVVGARGEKLFF. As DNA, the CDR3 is TGTGCCAGCAGCGTAGTGGGGGCGAGAGGGGAAAAACTGTTTTTT.

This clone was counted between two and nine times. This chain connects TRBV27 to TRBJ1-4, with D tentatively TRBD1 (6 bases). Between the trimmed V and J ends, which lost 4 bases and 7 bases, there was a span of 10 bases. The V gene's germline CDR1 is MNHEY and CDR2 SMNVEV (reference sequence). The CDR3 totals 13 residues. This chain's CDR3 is CASSWGPGEKLFF. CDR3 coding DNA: TGTGCCAGCAGTTGGGGGCCGGGTGAAAAACTGTTTTTT.

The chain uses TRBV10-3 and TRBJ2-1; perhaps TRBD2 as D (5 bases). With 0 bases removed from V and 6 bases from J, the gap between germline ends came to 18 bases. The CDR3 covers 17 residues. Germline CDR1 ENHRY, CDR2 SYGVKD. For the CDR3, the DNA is TGTGCCATCAGTGAGTCGCCGGCCGGCGGGTGGGGCAATGAGCAGTTCTTC. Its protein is CAISESPAGGWGNEQFF.

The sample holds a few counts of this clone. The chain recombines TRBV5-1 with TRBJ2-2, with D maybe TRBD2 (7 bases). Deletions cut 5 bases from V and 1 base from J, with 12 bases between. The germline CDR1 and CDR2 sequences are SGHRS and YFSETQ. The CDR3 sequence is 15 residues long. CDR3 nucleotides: TGCGCCAGCAGTTGGGGGGGCAAGAACACCGGGGAGCTGTTTTTT. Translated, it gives CASSWGGKNTGELFF.

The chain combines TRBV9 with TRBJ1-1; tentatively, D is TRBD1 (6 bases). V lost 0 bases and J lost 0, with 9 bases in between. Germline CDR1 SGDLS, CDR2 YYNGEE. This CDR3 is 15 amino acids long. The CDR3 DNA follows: TGTGCCAGCAGCGTAGGAGGGGGTTTGAACACTGAAGCTTTCTTT. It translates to CASSVGGGLNTEAFF. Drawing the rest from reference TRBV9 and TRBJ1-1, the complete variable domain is DSGVTQTPKHLITATGQRVTLRCSPRSGDLSVYWYQQSLDQGLQFLIQYYNGEERAKGNILERFSAQQFPDLHSELNLSSLELGDSALYFCASSVGGGLNTEAFFGQGTRLTVV.

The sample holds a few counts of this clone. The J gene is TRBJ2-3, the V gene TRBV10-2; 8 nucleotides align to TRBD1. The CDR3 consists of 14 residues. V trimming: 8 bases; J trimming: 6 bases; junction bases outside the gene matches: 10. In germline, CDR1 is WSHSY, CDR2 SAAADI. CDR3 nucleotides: TGCGCCAGCTATGAACGCCGACAGGGGGATACGCAGTATTTT. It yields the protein CASYERRQGDTQYF.

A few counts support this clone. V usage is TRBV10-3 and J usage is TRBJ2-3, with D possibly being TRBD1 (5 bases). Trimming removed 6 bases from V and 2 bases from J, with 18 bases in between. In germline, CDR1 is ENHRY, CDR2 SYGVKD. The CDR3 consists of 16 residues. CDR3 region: CAIRKTAHFLTDTQYF. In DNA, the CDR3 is TGTGCCATCAGAAAGACAGCCCATTTCCTCACAGATACGCAGTATTTT.